The 14 T cell receptor beta chains reported below all come from one sample, sequenced in a study of cytomegalovirus exposure and HLA in healthy donors. The primer mix had 60 Vbeta and 13 Jbeta primers. Using immunoSEQ multiplex PCR, the repertoire was profiled, and TCRdb retains in-frame clones only, with some absent. The sample lists 150,000 or so clones, approximately 84% occurring once. The specimen sequenced was PBMCs. These receptors originate from a young man in good health and CMV-seropositive.

This clone was detected only a few times. This rearrangement joins TRBV6-5 to TRBJ1-2, with D hard to call. Germline values: CDR1 MNHEY, CDR2 SVGAGI. The germline V and J ends were trimmed by 10 bases and 8 bases, with 20 bases remaining between them. This CDR3 is built from 13 residues. The CDR3 DNA reads TGTGCCACCCGGGTCTCACTTTATGGCGGCTACACCTTC. This sequence encodes CATRVSLYGGYTF.

The chain links TRBV28 to TRBJ2-4; 8 bases are shared with TRBD2. Per germline, CDR1 MDHEN and CDR2 SYDVKM. The CDR3 covers 13 residues. The junction had 11 bases not matched to a gene; V was cut back by 7 bases and J by 12 bases. The DNA for the CDR3 is TGTGCCAGCACCCTGAGAGGGGCGGGAGGTCAGTACTTC. Protein product: CASTLRGAGGQYF.

CDR3 nucleotides: TGCACCAGCAGCCAAATAATGCGGGGAGAAGAGACCCAGTACTTC. Translated: CTSSQIMRGEETQYF. The chain carries TRBV1 and TRBJ2-5; the table's D call of TRBD2 was not tested on the DNA. TRBV1 is flagged as a pseudogene. The CDR3 spans 15 residues.

This chain joins TRBV28 and TRBJ2-3, with 7 bases fitting TRBD2. CDR1 and CDR2 from the germline V gene are MDHEN and SYDVKM. The CDR3 is 14 amino acids. Trimming took 3 bases from V and 4 from J; bases not matched to a gene: 4. CDR3 amino acids: CASSLTSSPDTQYF. DNA for the CDR3: TGTGCCAGCAGTTTGACTAGCAGCCCAGATACGCAGTATTTT.

The rearrangement joins TRBV5-4 to TRBJ2-1, with 12 bases aligning to TRBD2. The CDR3 loop spans 16 amino acids. CDR1 is SGHNT, CDR2 YYREEE, per germline (reference sequence). The J segment lost 6 bases and the V segment lost 4 bases, leaving 8 bases of the junction unmatched. The CDR3 DNA reads TGTGCCAGCAGCCGTGGGCTAGCGGGGGGGACCAATGAGCAGTTCTTC. Protein sequence: CASSRGLAGGTNEQFF. The full variable domain, in which reference TRBV5-4 and TRBJ2-1 provide the parts outside the CDR3, is ETGVTQSPTHLIKTRGQQVTLRCSSQSGHNTVSWYQQALGQGPQFIFQYYREEENGRGNFPPRFSGLQFPNYSSELNVNALELDDSALYLCASSRGLAGGTNEQFFGPGTRLTVL.

The chain has TRBV25-1 and TRBJ2-5; D is possibly TRBD1 (6 bases). Germline CDR1 reads MGHDK; CDR2 reads SYGVNS. CDR3 length: 17 residues. Trimming took 3 bases from V and 1 from J, leaving 18 bases between them. The CDR3 region has the DNA TGTGCCAGCAGTGACGAAGGGAAGGGGGAGTCCCAAGAGACCCAGTACTTC. The encoded protein is CASSDEGKGESQETQYF.

The chain has TRBV10-1 and TRBJ2-1, with 7 bases that match TRBD2. J gave up 4 bases and V 3 bases, and 6 bases lay outside the gene matches. CDR1 is WNHNN, CDR2 SYGVQD, per germline (reference sequence). This CDR3 has 15 amino acids. The CDR3 DNA sequence: TGCGCCAGCAGTGAAGGACGGGGGGTTTACAATGAGCAGTTCTTC. Protein: CASSEGRGVYNEQFF.

With regard to this clone: The CDR3 end shows no conserved phenylalanine or tryptophan, and so a read error is likely. The limits of the CDR3 on the DNA are not certain, so only TCRdb's listed CDR3 is given. J is TRBJ2-4 and V is TRBV4-1; the D call of TRBD2 is as the table states it, not checked on the DNA. 10 amino acids form the CDR3, both terminal residues included. CDR1 is MGHRA, CDR2 YSYEKL, per germline. CDR3 residues: CASSQVLHPS.

CDR3 residues: CASSLRSVVAGVETQYF. The CDR3 DNA follows: TGTGCCAGCAGCTTAAGGTCAGTAGTAGCGGGAGTGGAGACCCAGTACTTC. The chain links TRBV7-8 to TRBJ2-5, with TRBD2 matching 9 bases. CDR1 and CDR2 (germline): SGHVS, FQNEAQ. The CDR3 runs 17 residues. V was clipped by 2 bases and J by 5 bases; unmatched bases: 12.

This chain uses TRBV7-9 with TRBJ1-1; possibly TRBD1 for D (6 bases). Germline CDR1 is SEHNR and CDR2 is FQNEAQ (reference sequence). CDR3 length equals 15 residues. Trimming stripped 5 bases from V and 4 bases from J, with 17 bases between. Written as DNA, the CDR3 is TGTGCCAGCAGCGACCAGGGGAGAAGAACCACTGAAGCTTTCTTT. Translation: CASSDQGRRTTEAFF.

The chain has TRBV5-6 and TRBJ1-3; no clear D. The CDR3 is made up of 15 amino acids. Germline values: CDR1 SGHDT, CDR2 YYEEEE. The V end lost 0 bases, the J end lost 2 bases, and 9 bases lay between the germline ends. The CDR3 DNA is TGTGCCAGCAGCTTGGGAGGGAGAGCTGGAAACACCATATATTTT. Translation gives CASSLGGRAGNTIYF.

J is TRBJ1-5 and V is TRBV15, with D hard to call. This CDR3 has 14 residues. Germline V gene data show CDR1 as LNHNV and CDR2 as YYDKDF (reference sequence). The V and J ends lost 5 bases and 0 bases respectively, with 8 bases between them. CDR3 DNA sequence: TGTGCCACCAGCGGGCAGGTTAGCAATCAGCCCCAGCATTTT. This sequence encodes CATSGQVSNQPQHF.

The J gene is TRBJ1-2, the V gene TRBV4-2; D might be TRBD1 (6 bases). Germline CDR1 and CDR2: LGHNA and YNFKEQ. V dropped 1 base and J dropped 5 bases, with 8 bases sitting between them. The CDR3 consists of 13 residues. The CDR3 DNA reads as TGTGCCAGCAGCCAAGGGCAGGGGTATGGCTACACCTTC. This translates into CASSQGQGYGYTF.

This rearrangement joins TRBV6-5 to TRBJ2-1; 9 bases map to TRBD1. Germline V gives CDR1 MNHEY, CDR2 SVGAGI. The V segment lost 6 bases and the J segment 6 bases; nucleotides outside the gene matches: 9. The CDR3 has 15 amino acids. The CDR3 loop reads CASRPDRGAPNEQFF. DNA for the CDR3: TGTGCCAGCAGACCCGACAGGGGGGCGCCCAATGAGCAGTTCTTC.